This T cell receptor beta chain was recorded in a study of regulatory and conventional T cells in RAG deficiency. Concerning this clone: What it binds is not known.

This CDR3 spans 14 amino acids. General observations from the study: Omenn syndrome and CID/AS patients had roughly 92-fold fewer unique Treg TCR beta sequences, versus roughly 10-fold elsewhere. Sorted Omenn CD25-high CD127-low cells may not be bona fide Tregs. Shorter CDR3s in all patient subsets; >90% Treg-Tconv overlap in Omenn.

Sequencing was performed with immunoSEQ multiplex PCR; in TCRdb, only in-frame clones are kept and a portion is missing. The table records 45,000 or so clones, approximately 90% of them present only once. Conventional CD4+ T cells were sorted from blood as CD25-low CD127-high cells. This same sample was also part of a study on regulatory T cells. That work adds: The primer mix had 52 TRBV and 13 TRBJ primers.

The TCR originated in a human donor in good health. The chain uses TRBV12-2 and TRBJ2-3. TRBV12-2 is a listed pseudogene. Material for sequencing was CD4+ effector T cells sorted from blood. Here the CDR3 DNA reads TGTGCAAGTCGTCCCCGGGACGGCGCAGATACGCAGTATTTT. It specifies CASRPRDGADTQYF.